Given below is one T cell receptor beta chain in context. The data were obtained in a study of cytomegalovirus exposure and HLA in healthy donors. Clones were sequenced by immunoSEQ multiplex PCR, and TCRdb holds only the in-frame ones, with some missing. The table lists around 71,000 clones, over 85% of them singletons, with 1.4% in the top ten. Sequenced input: PBMCs. This TCR was recovered from a man younger than 35 in good health and CMV-seropositive.

CDR3 loop: CASSLAAGLVETQYF. CDR3 in DNA: TGCGCCAGCAGCTTGGCTGCGGGCCTGGTGGAGACCCAGTACTTC. The gene calls are TRBV5-1 and TRBJ2-5, with a possible D match to TRBD2 (5 bases). Germline loops: CDR1 SGHRS, CDR2 YFSETQ. Deletions cut 0 bases from V and 5 bases from J, with 14 bases between. The CDR3 spans 15 residues.